The T cell receptor beta chain described here comes from a study of Tregs in tolerant kidney transplant recipients. Study background: An approximately 3-day belatacept mixed lymphocyte reaction, sometimes plus 5-day graft donor restimulation, preceded CD4+CD25+CD127- sorting. Findings of the study overall: Biological reproducibility was not directly addressed in this study.

Measured with immunoSEQ multiplex PCR; TCRdb has only the in-frame clones, and not every one. The sample has under 45,000 clones; nearly 97% are singletons. J was trimmed by 0 bases and V by 3 bases; bases with no gene match: 8. The CDR3 is 18 residues long. CDR1 and CDR2 from the germline V gene are SGHVS and FNYEAQ. This clone appeared once. Its antigen is not identified. Sample: Tregs from blood cultured with allogeneic cells. The genes are TRBV7-6 and TRBJ1-4; TRBD1 matches at 9 bases. The TCR was taken from a human donor in good health. CDR3 protein: CASSFRVGQGSTNEKLFF. The CDR3 DNA is TGTGCCAGCAGCTTCCGAGTGGGACAGGGATCAACTAATGAAAAACTGTTTTTT.